Listed below are T cell receptor beta chains from one sample, sequenced in a study of shared clonotypes between healthy human individuals. Some clones are missing from TCRdb's copy, which holds only in-frame ones; the method was immunoSEQ multiplex PCR. The data hold 2 million to 3 million clones, with under 95% observed a single time. The sample was naive CD4+ T cells from PBMCs. These receptor sequences come from a man between 18 and 29 years old in good health. Some clones in this sample may be carry-over from other donors' samples. Both conserved end residues are part of each CDR3. A D gene is named only where the DNA matches it firmly. Clone sizes are given selectively: once, few, many, or a class where the clone is expanded.

>TRBV28|.|TRBJ1-1|.
CASSQPISTEAFF
TGTGCCAGCAGTCAACCCATAAGCACTGAAGCTTTCTTT
>TRBV15|.|TRBJ1-2|.
CATSRVVRSYGYTF
TGTGCCACCAGCAGAGTAGTCCGGAGTTATGGCTACACCTTC
>TRBV5-5|.|TRBJ1-1|.
CASSRQWNTEAFF
TGTGCCAGCAGTCGACAGTGGAACACTGAAGCTTTCTTT
>TRBV28|.|TRBJ2-2|.
CASSPAGGRSHTGELFF
TGTGCCAGCAGCCCCGCCGGGGGGCGCAGTCACACCGGGGAGCTGTTTTTT
>TRBV7-8|TRBD1|TRBJ1-1|.
CASSARDRESTEAFF
TGTGCCAGCAGCGCCCGGGACAGGGAATCCACTGAAGCTTTCTTT
>TRBV6-6|.|TRBJ2-5|.
CAGGAGGPETQYF
TGTGCCGGGGGGGCAGGGGGCCCGGAGACCCAGTACTTC
>TRBV7-9|.|TRBJ2-5|few
CASSLGPRAQETQYF
TGTGCCAGCAGCTTGGGGCCAAGGGCCCAAGAGACCCAGTACTTC
>TRBV4-3|TRBD1|TRBJ2-2|.
CASSQETGANTGELFF
TGCGCCAGCAGCCAGGAGACAGGGGCGAACACCGGGGAGCTGTTTTTT
>TRBV29-1|.|TRBJ2-3|.
CSVEVSLTDTQYF
TGCAGCGTTGAAGTTAGTCTGACAGATACGCAGTATTTT
>TRBV5-4|TRBD1|TRBJ1-1|once
CASSWNRGQNTEAFF
TGTGCCAGCAGCTGGAACAGGGGGCAGAACACTGAAGCTTTCTTT
>TRBV6-5|.|TRBJ2-7|.
CASRHPEGATPYF
TGTGCCAGCAGACACCCGGAGGGCGCTACTCCGTACTTC
>TRBV4-3|TRBD2|TRBJ2-3|.
CASSQRGAGGGTDTQYF
TGCGCCAGCAGCCAACGCGGGGCGGGAGGGGGCACAGATACGCAGTATTTT
>TRBV10-3|.|TRBJ2-5|.
CAITRLVGETQYF
TGTGCCATAACCAGACTAGTTGGAGAGACCCAGTACTTC
>TRBV5-1|.|TRBJ1-6|.
CASSLGTVGRSNSPLHF
TGCGCCAGCAGCTTGGGCACCGTGGGGCGGAGTAATTCACCCCTCCACTTT
>TRBV5-6|.|TRBJ1-2|.
CASSLAGEGGRIYGYTF
TGTGCCAGCAGCTTGGCCGGTGAAGGAGGGAGAATCTATGGCTACACCTTC
>TRBV7-9|TRBD2|TRBJ2-1|once
CASSISSGSSGYNEQFF
TGTGCCAGCAGCATCTCTAGCGGGAGCAGCGGTTACAATGAGCAGTTCTTC
>TRBV4-3|TRBD1|TRBJ2-5|.
CASSQDLGDSETQYF
TGCGCCAGCAGCCAAGATCTTGGGGACAGTGAGACCCAGTACTTC
>TRBV5-1|.|TRBJ2-3|.
CASSGGQSTDTQYF
TGCGCCAGCAGCGGTGGACAGAGCACAGATACGCAGTATTTT
>TRBV19|.|TRBJ1-2|.
CASRSTDRDGYAF
TGTGCCAGTAGATCCACAGACAGAGATGGCTACGCCTTC
>TRBV5-1|.|TRBJ1-3|.
CASSLGRTSGNTIYF
TGCGCCAGCAGCTTGGGGAGGACCTCTGGAAACACCATATATTTT
>TRBV28|TRBD1|TRBJ1-3|.
CASSLRDRYSGNTIYF
TGTGCCAGCAGTTTAAGGGACAGATACTCTGGAAACACCATATATTTT
>TRBV9|.|TRBJ2-1|.
CASSVIGIGSYNEQFF
TGTGCCAGCAGCGTAATAGGTATCGGCTCCTACAATGAGCAGTTCTTC
>TRBV7-3|TRBD1|TRBJ1-3|.
CASSLTGGAGNTIYF
TGTGCCAGCAGCTTGACAGGGGGTGCTGGAAACACCATATATTTT